This T cell receptor beta chain was sequenced for a study of identifying expanded T cells in peripheral blood. No infections or other immune events were documented during collection. The table came from immunoSEQ multiplex PCR; TCRdb's copy has only in-frame clones and leaves some out. This table has roughly 84,000 clones, 80% to 90% appearing once. Study-wide findings and caveats: Over two and four weeks, about 15 and 19 clones changed, versus roughly 1.1 between replicates. Clone count variance between roughly 2-week samples rose with total template count.

The sample holds one count of this clone. The antigen is not known. V was trimmed by 6 bases and J by 3 bases, leaving 23 bases between them. There are 18 residues in the CDR3. Germline loops: CDR1 LGHNA, CDR2 YNFKEQ. The chain links TRBV4-2 to TRBJ2-2; possible D gene TRBD2, 5 bases. The clonotype was recovered from a person between 18 and 70 years old in good health. Specimen: blood. The CDR3 DNA is TGTGCCAGCAGAGAGGTCGGCGGGCTAGTCTACCACACCGGGGAGCTGTTTTTT. Translating it yields CASREVGGLVYHTGELFF.